These 31 T cell receptor beta chains were sequenced from one sample in a study of a mutant IDH1 vaccine in newly diagnosed glioma. Produced via immunoSEQ multiplex PCR; TCRdb's table is partial and in-frame only. The sample carries approximately 57,000 clones, approximately 78% recorded once. No antigen is known for these receptors. The time point here: week 23, last vaccination. All doses held 300 ug of mutant IDH1 20-mer peptide, with topical imiquimod. This specimen consisted of PBMCs, obtained from a glioma patient whose treatment included an IDH1 peptide vaccine. The receptors come from a woman aged 40 to 55 with glioma. Some clones in this sample may be carry-over from other donors' samples.

This clone was observed once. The chain combines TRBV13 with TRBJ2-5, with D possibly being TRBD2 (5 bases). This CDR3 is 14 amino acids long. Germline V gives CDR1 PRHDT, CDR2 FYEKMQ (reference sequence). V was clipped by 3 bases and J by 5 bases, with 13 bases between them. CDR3 amino acids: CASSFRGGLETQYF. For the CDR3, the DNA is TGTGCCAGCAGCTTTCGAGGCGGGCTTGAGACCCAGTACTTC.

This chain uses TRBV6-5 with TRBJ1-2, with D uncertain. V was trimmed by 7 bases and J by 8 bases, leaving 17 bases between them. CDR3 length equals 13 residues. The germline gives CDR1 MNHEY, CDR2 SVGAGI. The CDR3 loop reads CASTYGGGRGYTF. The DNA of the CDR3 is TGTGCCAGCACCTACGGAGGAGGAAGGGGCTACACCTTC.

The rearrangement links TRBV5-6 to TRBJ1-6; 8 bases align to TRBD1. The CDR3 totals 17 residues. Germline V lookup: CDR1 SGHDT, CDR2 YYEEEE. V lost 1 base and J lost 7; bases outside the gene matches: 10. For the CDR3, the DNA is TGTGCCAGCAGCTTGAGCGGGTGGACAGGGCAAAATTCACCCCTCCACTTT. Translating it yields CASSLSGWTGQNSPLHF.

This clone was counted once. The chain has TRBV5-1 and TRBJ2-4; D might be TRBD1 (8 bases). The CDR3 is 14 residues long. The germline V gene has CDR1 SGHRS and CDR2 YFSETQ. The V gene lost 3 bases and the J gene lost 5 bases, with 12 bases spanning the gap. CDR3 loop: CASSSTGGENIQYF. The CDR3 bases are TGCGCCAGCAGCTCTACAGGGGGGGAAAACATTCAGTACTTC.

The chain carries TRBV5-1 and TRBJ1-1, with TRBD1 matching over 7 bases. V shed 3 bases and J 5 bases; nucleotides not matched to a gene: 7. Germline V CDR1 and CDR2: SGHRS, YFSETQ. This CDR3 spans 14 amino acids. The DNA of the CDR3 is TGCGCCAGCAGCTCCATGACAGGGTTTACTGAAGCTTTCTTT. Its translation: CASSSMTGFTEAFF.

The chain is built from TRBV7-8 and TRBJ2-4; the D gene is possibly TRBD2 (6 bases). Trimming left V 6 bases short and J 0 bases short, with 15 bases between. The CDR3 extends over 16 amino acids. Germline V gives CDR1 SGHVS, CDR2 FQNEAQ. CDR3 loop: CASRPSRDSAKNIQYF. In DNA, the CDR3 is TGTGCCAGCAGACCCTCCCGGGACTCAGCCAAAAACATTCAGTACTTC.

This sequence joins TRBV19 and TRBJ2-2; 11 bases are shared with TRBD1. This CDR3 is built from 15 residues. With V trimmed by 4 bases and J by 6 bases, 4 bases remained unmatched. Germline V gene sequence: CDR1 LNHDA, CDR2 SQIVND (reference sequence). The CDR3 sequence is CASSTGQGASGELFF. The CDR3 nucleotides read TGTGCCAGTAGTACCGGACAGGGGGCGTCCGGGGAGCTGTTTTTT.

This clone has a handful of counts. V gene TRBV2 combines with J gene TRBJ1-5; D is possibly TRBD1 (6 bases). This CDR3 spans 15 amino acids. Trimming took 6 bases from V and 3 from J, leaving 15 bases between them. Germline-derived CDR1 and CDR2 are SNHLY and FYNNEI. This CDR3 is CASSVHGTPNQPQHF. CDR3 coding DNA: TGTGCCAGCAGCGTTCACGGGACACCCAATCAGCCCCAGCATTTT.

This chain joins TRBV6-5 and TRBJ2-7; 8 bases match TRBD1. Germline loops: CDR1 MNHEY, CDR2 SVGAGI. V lost 6 bases and J lost 6; bases outside the gene matches: 10. The CDR3 is made up of 14 amino acids. The CDR3 reads CASRRAGRGLEQYF. CDR3 in DNA: TGTGCCAGCAGAAGAGCCGGCAGGGGGCTCGAGCAGTACTTC.

J is TRBJ1-5 and V is TRBV5-8, with D possibly TRBD1 on 6 matching bases. The length of the CDR3 is 16 residues. Germline V gene sequence: CDR1 SGHTS, CDR2 YDEGEE. Between the trimmed V and J ends, which lost 1 base and 4 bases, there was a span of 15 bases. The CDR3 protein is CASSLSGQQGNQPQHF. The CDR3 coding sequence is TGTGCCAGCAGCTTGTCGGGCCAACAGGGAAATCAGCCCCAGCATTTT.

V and J are TRBV6-5 and TRBJ1-2; no clear D gene. The CDR3 runs to 14 residues. V was cut by 6 bases and J by 0 bases, with 11 bases left in between. In germline, CDR1 is MNHEY, CDR2 SVGAGI. This chain's CDR3 is CASSAHLTNYGYTF. For the CDR3, the DNA is TGTGCCAGCAGCGCACACCTCACTAACTATGGCTACACCTTC.

The chain recombines TRBV13 with TRBJ1-3; D is ambiguous. The CDR3 spans 14 residues. The germline V gene encodes CDR1 PRHDT and CDR2 FYEKMQ (reference sequence). Trimming cost V 3 bases and J 0 bases, with 6 bases left between them. The CDR3, as DNA: TGTGCCAGCAGCTTTGCCCTCTCTGGAAACACCATATATTTT. This gives the protein CASSFALSGNTIYF.

V and J are TRBV2 and TRBJ1-4; 8 bases map to TRBD1. This CDR3 spans 15 amino acids. V shed 5 bases and J 2 bases; nucleotides not matched to a gene: 4. The germline gives CDR1 SNHLY, CDR2 FYNNEI. In nucleotides, the CDR3 is TGTGCCAGCAGTCTACAGGGGGGGACTAATGAAAAACTGTTTTTT. It yields the protein CASSLQGGTNEKLFF.

The CDR3 loop is CASSAGQSETQYF. The CDR3 nucleotides read TGTGCCAGCAGCGCAGGACAGTCAGAGACCCAGTACTTC. V usage is TRBV7-3 and J usage is TRBJ2-5; weak D call: TRBD1 (6 bases). Trimming took off 5 bases at V and 4 bases at J, with 11 bases between the two ends. CDR1 and CDR2 (germline): SGHTA, FQGTGA. CDR3 size: 13 residues.

This sequence joins TRBV7-9 and TRBJ2-5; 8 bases line up with TRBD2. The ends lost 3 bases at V and 1 base at J; junction bases unmatched: 1. Germline V gene lookup returns CDR1 SEHNR and CDR2 FQNEAQ (reference sequence). The CDR3 is made up of 14 amino acids. DNA for the CDR3: TGTGCCAGCAGCTTCAGCGGGGGCCAAGAGACCCAGTACTTC. Protein sequence: CASSFSGGQETQYF.

V is TRBV7-6 and J is TRBJ1-1; possible D gene TRBD1, 5 bases. Germline CDR1 and CDR2: SGHVS and FNYEAQ. This CDR3 region has 13 residues. V lost 4 bases and J 0 bases, leaving 6 bases between the germline ends. This CDR3 is CASSSGLNTEAFF. CDR3 bases: TGTGCCAGCAGCTCAGGGCTGAACACTGAAGCTTTCTTT.

The chain is built from TRBV18 and TRBJ1-3; D unclear. With 2 bases removed from V and 4 bases from J, the gap between germline ends came to 9 bases. Looked up from germline, CDR1 is KGHSH and CDR2 is LQKENI. The CDR3 has 14 residues. CDR3 sequence reads: CASSPNAKGNTIYF. The CDR3 DNA follows: TGTGCCAGCTCACCAAACGCGAAAGGAAACACCATATATTTT.

V gene TRBV30 combines with J gene TRBJ2-7; 12 positions agree with TRBD2. The CDR3 has 15 residues. Trimming at V came to 3 bases and at J to 6 bases, leaving 9 bases not matched to a gene. Germline lookup yields CDR1 GTSNPN and CDR2 SVGIG (reference sequence). The CDR3 reads CAWSVRLAGDGEQYF. CDR3 sequence (DNA): TGTGCCTGGAGCGTTCGACTAGCGGGGGATGGCGAGCAGTACTTC.

V and J are TRBV7-3 and TRBJ2-5, with unresolved D. V lost 4 bases, J lost 1 base, and 7 bases lay in between. The V gene's germline CDR1 is SGHTA and CDR2 FQGTGA. The CDR3 sequence is 13 residues long. The CDR3 spells CASSSNAQETQYF. The CDR3 nucleotides read TGTGCCAGCAGCTCAAACGCCCAAGAGACCCAGTACTTC.

This clone was seen once. V usage is TRBV7-9 and J usage is TRBJ2-2; D not certain. This CDR3 spans 16 amino acids. With 8 bases removed from V and 2 bases from J, the gap between germline ends came to 18 bases. Per the germline V gene, CDR1 is SEHNR and CDR2 is FQNEAQ (reference sequence). The CDR3 DNA reads as TGTGCCAGCGCAATAGGACCTTCTACCAACACCGGGGAGCTGTTTTTT. Translating gives CASAIGPSTNTGELFF.

J is TRBJ1-2 and V is TRBV7-6, with D perhaps matching TRBD1 (6 bases). V lost 3 bases to trimming and J lost 7 bases, with 15 bases between them. The CDR3 is 14 residues long. Germline lookup yields CDR1 SGHVS and CDR2 FNYEAQ. The CDR3 bases are TGTGCCAGCAGCTTCCTCAGGGGAGGGGGTGGCTACACCTTC. Protein sequence: CASSFLRGGGGYTF.

This clone has only a few counts. The J gene is TRBJ2-5, the V gene TRBV2, with TRBD2 identical over 7 bases. V lost 7 bases to trimming and J lost 5 bases; unmatched junction nucleotides: 10. Germline values: CDR1 SNHLY, CDR2 FYNNEI. This CDR3 comprises 14 residues. In nucleotides, the CDR3 is TGTGCCAGCACCCAGATGACTAGCCGGGAGACCCAGTACTTC. It encodes CASTQMTSRETQYF.

The rearrangement joins TRBV6-5 to TRBJ1-5; D remains ambiguous. V lost 6 bases and J 5 bases, leaving 11 bases between the germline ends. Germline lookup yields CDR1 MNHEY and CDR2 SVGAGI. This CDR3 has 13 amino acids. CDR3 in amino acids: CASSPKWDQPQHF. CDR3 DNA: TGTGCCAGCAGCCCTAAGTGGGATCAGCCCCAGCATTTT.

The rearrangement uses TRBV7-9 and TRBJ2-7; 8 bases are shared with TRBD1. This CDR3 contains 15 residues. CDR1 and CDR2 (germline): SEHNR, FQNEAQ (reference sequence). J lost 6 bases, V lost 3 bases, and 10 bases had no gene match. The CDR3 loop is CASSLTGASRGEQYF. Here the CDR3 DNA reads TGTGCCAGCAGCTTGACAGGGGCGTCACGGGGCGAGCAGTACTTC. The complete variable domain, with remaining parts taken from reference TRBV7-9 and TRBJ2-7, reads DTGVSQNPRHKITKRGQNVTFRCDPISEHNRLYWYRQTLGQGPEFLTYFQNEAQLEKSRLLSDRFSAERPKGSFSTLEIQRTEQGDSAMYLCASSLTGASRGEQYFGPGTRLTVT.

The genes are TRBV6-4 and TRBJ2-1; TRBD1 matches 8 bases. CDR1 MRHNA and CDR2 SNTAGT come from the germline V gene. The CDR3 consists of 13 residues. J lost 9 bases, V lost 5 bases, and 6 bases had no gene match. The CDR3 DNA reads TGTGCCAGCAGTCGGACAGGGTTGAGTGAGCAGTTCTTC. It is translated as CASSRTGLSEQFF.

This chain joins TRBV6-1 and TRBJ2-5; perhaps TRBD2 as D (6 bases). This CDR3 region has 13 residues. The V gene lost 2 bases and the J gene lost 9 bases, with 13 bases spanning the gap. Looked up from germline, CDR1 is MNHNS and CDR2 is SASEGT. CDR3: CASSEWGVGAQYF. As DNA, the CDR3 is TGTGCCAGCAGTGAATGGGGGGTCGGGGCCCAGTACTTC.

This rearrangement joins TRBV6-6 to TRBJ1-4; 7 bases are shared with TRBD1. The CDR3 totals 16 residues. V dropped 6 bases and J dropped 7; count of bases not matched to a gene: 14. Germline CDR1 reads MNHNY; CDR2 reads SVGAGI (reference sequence). This CDR3 reads CASRTGQGVLSEKLFF. CDR3 sequence (DNA): TGTGCCAGCAGGACAGGGCAGGGGGTTTTAAGTGAAAAACTGTTTTTT.

The CDR3 DNA reads as TGTGCCAGTAGTATAGACGTAAATGAAAAACTGTTTTTT. Protein product: CASSIDVNEKLFF. J is TRBJ1-4 and V is TRBV19; D call uncertain. Germline V gives CDR1 LNHDA, CDR2 SQIVND (reference sequence). V dropped 0 bases and J dropped 5 bases, with 4 bases sitting between them. The CDR3 loop spans 13 amino acids.

The chain combines TRBV12-5 with TRBJ1-1; D is undetermined. CDR3 length equals 12 residues. Trimming shortened V by 2 bases and J by 8 bases, and 9 bases separated the two germline ends. The V gene's germline CDR1 is LGHNT and CDR2 FRNRAP. CDR3 amino acids: CASGLSLMEAFF. The CDR3 DNA reads as TGTGCTAGTGGTTTGTCCCTGATGGAAGCTTTCTTT.

The chain is built from TRBV25-1 and TRBJ1-6, with a weak D call TRBD1 (5 bases). Germline V gives CDR1 MGHDK, CDR2 SYGVNS. Between the trimmed V and J ends, which lost 8 bases and 10 bases, there was a span of 18 bases. CDR3 size: 14 residues. The CDR3 nucleotides read TGTGCCAGCCACTTCGCTGGGGGGAACTCACCCCTCCACTTT. Translating gives CASHFAGGNSPLHF.

The V call is TRBV5-5, the J call TRBJ2-5, with a possible D match to TRBD1 (6 bases). V lost 4 bases and J lost 2, with 12 bases in between. Germline V CDR1 and CDR2: SGHKS, YYEKEE (reference sequence). This CDR3 has 14 amino acids. CDR3 nucleotides: TGTGCCAGCAGCCCCGGGACAACACAAGAGACCCAGTACTTC. It is translated as CASSPGTTQETQYF. Complete variable domain (other parts from reference TRBV5-5 and TRBJ2-5): DAGVTQSPTHLIKTRGQQVTLRCSPISGHKSVSWYQQVLGQGPQFIFQYYEKEERGRGNFPDRFSARQFPNYSSELNVNALLLGDSALYLCASSPGTTQETQYFGPGTRLLVL.